This note documents a single T cell receptor (beta chain) sequence. The record originates from a study of blood T cell repertoires in COVID-19. Turning to the study itself: T cells, B-cell-depleted T cells, or PBMCs provided the cDNA or gDNA that served as material.

Trimming stripped 1 base from V and 2 bases from J, with 11 bases between. Germline values: CDR1 SGDLS, CDR2 YYNGEE. The CDR3 runs to 15 residues. Profiling relied on immunoSEQ multiplex PCR, and the TCRdb table lists in-frame clones only, not all of them. The repertoire holds 120,000 or so clones, with almost 80% as singletons. The material sequenced was peripheral blood. This receptor was taken from a human donor in a cohort sampled during active COVID-19. The chain carries TRBV9 and TRBJ2-3, with D tentatively TRBD2 (6 bases). CDR3 DNA sequence: TGTGCCAGCAGCGTATCGGGAGCGTTCACAGATACGCAGTATTTT. It is translated as CASSVSGAFTDTQYF.